What follows are 4 T cell receptor beta chains derived from one specimen sequenced in a study of blood T cell repertoires in COVID-19. Produced via immunoSEQ multiplex PCR; TCRdb's table is partial and in-frame only. The table shows about 210,000 clones, with roughly 90% occurring only once. Sequenced material: PBMCs or T cells enriched from blood (not recorded which). These receptors were obtained from a man between 18 and 29 years old with acute COVID-19.

The V and J genes are TRBV27 and TRBJ2-7; D gene unclear. V lost 5 bases, J lost 2 bases, and 7 bases lay in between. Germline values: CDR1 MNHEY, CDR2 SMNVEV (reference sequence). CDR3 length: 12 amino acids. DNA of the CDR3: TGTGCCAGCAGTCCCGGTACCTACGAGCAGTACTTC. Encoded protein: CASSPGTYEQYF.

The V and J genes are TRBV5-1 and TRBJ1-2, with TRBD1 matching 10 bases. V was pared by 4 bases and J by 6 bases, with 6 bases of the junction left unmatched. The CDR3 is 14 amino acids. The germline V gene has CDR1 SGHRS and CDR2 YFSETQ. As DNA, the CDR3 is TGCGCCAGCAGCGATATCGGGACAGGGGATGGCTACACCTTC. It yields the protein CASSDIGTGDGYTF.

This clone was recorded only once. The chain is built from TRBV4-1 and TRBJ2-1; 9 bases are shared with TRBD1. The CDR3 sequence is 16 residues long. The germline V gene has CDR1 MGHRA and CDR2 YSYEKL. V trimming: 3 bases; J trimming: 6 bases; junction bases outside the gene matches: 9. In DNA, the CDR3 is TGCGCCAGCAGCCATCTCCCGGGACAGGGTAGCAATGAGCAGTTCTTC. Protein: CASSHLPGQGSNEQFF.

The J gene is TRBJ1-1, the V gene TRBV7-9; a possible D gene is TRBD1 (6 bases). The length of the CDR3 is 14 residues. Trimming stripped 5 bases from V and 1 base from J, with 11 bases between. CDR1 and CDR2 (germline): SEHNR, FQNEAQ (reference sequence). CDR3 sequence reads: CASSLTGRNTEAFF. As DNA, the CDR3 is TGTGCCAGCAGCCTAACAGGGAGGAACACTGAAGCTTTCTTT.